The following is a T cell receptor (beta chain) sequence with its context. Its antigen remains unidentified. This CDR3 contains 13 residues. Germline CDR1 is SGHDT and CDR2 is YYEEEE. Trimming shortened V by 0 bases and J by 1 base, and 5 bases separated the two germline ends. United States facilities provided treatment to all participants with HIV. Survey-level resolution applied to immunoSEQ assay v3.0. Profiling relied on immunoSEQ multiplex PCR, and the TCRdb table lists in-frame clones only, not all of them. The sample includes over 30,000 clones, 75% to 90% of them seen just once. The data were obtained in a study of long-term antiretroviral therapy in people with HIV. Study-level results: HIV repertoires had narrower CDR3 length ranges than controls. ART adherence was not documented, and neither viral resistance nor therapy changes had any data. Relative to transplant donor controls, diversity remained lower despite increasing after ART.

Material: unsorted PBMCs, obtained 1 year after starting antiretroviral therapy. The clonotype comes from a man aged 18 to 29 with HIV. V is TRBV5-6 and J is TRBJ2-7; no clear D. The CDR3 spells CASSLGRSYEQYF. CDR3 DNA sequence: TGTGCCAGCAGCTTGGGCCGGTCCTACGAGCAGTACTTC.